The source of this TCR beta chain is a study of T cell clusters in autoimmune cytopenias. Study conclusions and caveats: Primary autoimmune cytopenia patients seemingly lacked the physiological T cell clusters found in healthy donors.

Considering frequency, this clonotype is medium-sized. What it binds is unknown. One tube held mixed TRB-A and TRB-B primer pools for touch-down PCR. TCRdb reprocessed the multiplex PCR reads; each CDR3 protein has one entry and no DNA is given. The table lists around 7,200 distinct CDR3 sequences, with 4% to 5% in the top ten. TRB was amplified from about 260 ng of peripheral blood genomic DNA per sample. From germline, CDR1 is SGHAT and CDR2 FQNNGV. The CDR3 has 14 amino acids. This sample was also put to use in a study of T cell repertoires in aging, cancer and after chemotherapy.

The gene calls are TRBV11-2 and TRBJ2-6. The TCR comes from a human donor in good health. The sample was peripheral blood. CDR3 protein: CASSLASGANVLTF.